This note documents a single T cell receptor beta chain sequence. No antigen is known for it. Every sample yielded at least 6.5 million isolated PBMCs. PCR was performed a second time for about 7 to 12 cycles using a sample-barcoded 5' primer and a J-beta primer mix. Through a template-switch adaptor with 12 random nucleotides, each cDNA molecule received a tag. TCRdb processed the 5' RACE reads anew with MiXCR; each CDR3 protein has one entry. The table lists about 830,000 distinct CDR3 sequences, 62% of them singletons. This specimen belongs to a study of blood T cells in healthy people across ages. Whole-study results and caveats: A strong correlation was seen between TCR beta diversity and naive T cell percentage. Roughly linearly, TCR beta diversity per million T cells fell as age increased.

The CDR3 is 15 amino acids. Germline V CDR1 and CDR2: SSHAT, FNYEAQ (reference sequence). The material sequenced was blood. The clonotype was recovered from a man aged 30-40 years in good health. This rearrangement joins TRBV7-7 to TRBJ2-1; D not certain. The end of the DNA is better explained by TRBJ2-7, so the J call may be wrong. The CDR3 DNA is TGTGCCAGCAGCTTATCCCCTGACACCTACAATGAGCAGTACTTC. It codes for CASSLSPDTYNEQYF.